Each of the 10 T cell receptor beta chains below was sequenced from the same sample in a study of PD-1 blockade in classical Hodgkin lymphoma. The patients all showed relapse after autologous stem cell transplantation, while their brentuximab vedotin exposure varied. Sequenced by immunoSEQ multiplex PCR; TCRdb stores in-frame clones only, minus some. The table lists approximately 52,000 clones, around 67% of them singletons, with about 16% in the top ten. This sample comprised peripheral blood mononuclear cells (PBMCs), obtained before the second cycle of nivolumab. These TCRs come from a human donor with classical Hodgkin lymphoma.

The rearrangement links TRBV11-2 to TRBJ2-2; D is unresolved. Germline assignment: CDR1 SGHAT and CDR2 FQNNGV. This CDR3 has 13 amino acids. The ends were cut back, 3 bases at V and 6 bases at J, with 8 bases in the middle. CDR3 amino acids: CASSLYDAGELFF. The CDR3 nucleotides are TGTGCCAGCAGCTTGTATGATGCCGGGGAGCTGTTTTTT.

The CDR3 protein is CASSPAGGSYNEQFF. CDR3 nucleotides: TGTGCCAGCAGCCCAGCGGGAGGTTCCTACAATGAGCAGTTCTTC. J is TRBJ2-1 and V is TRBV7-2; 9 positions match TRBD2. Germline V lookup: CDR1 SGHTA, CDR2 FQGNSA. V lost 5 bases to trimming and J lost 1 base; unmatched junction nucleotides: 3. The CDR3 sequence is 15 residues long.

V is TRBV19 and J is TRBJ2-7; 7 nucleotides agree with TRBD2. The germline gives CDR1 LNHDA, CDR2 SQIVND (reference sequence). This CDR3 comprises 18 residues. V lost 10 bases to trimming and J lost 6 bases; unmatched junction nucleotides: 27. The CDR3 nucleotides are TGTGCCACCCCCCTCCAGCGGGGAAGGGGAAATACGTGGCGCGAGCAGTACTTC. Its protein product is CATPLQRGRGNTWREQYF.

Comment on this clone: Other DNA sequences in this specimen translate into the identical CDR3. The chain joins TRBV6-5 to TRBJ1-6; D not resolved. Germline loops: CDR1 MNHEY, CDR2 SVGAGI. V was trimmed by 2 bases and J by 10 bases, leaving 6 bases between them. This CDR3 spans 12 amino acids. The CDR3 DNA sequence: TGTGCCAGCAGTTACCCGGCGTCACCCCTCCACTTT. Residues: CASSYPASPLHF.

The rearrangement joins TRBV19 to TRBJ1-1; D is unresolved. The length of the CDR3 is 14 residues. Trimming removed 1 base at V and 7 bases at J, with 13 bases between. CDR1 LNHDA and CDR2 SQIVND come from the germline V gene (reference sequence). The CDR3 sequence is CASSIGGRLGEAFF. Here the CDR3 DNA reads TGTGCCAGTAGTATAGGAGGCAGGTTAGGTGAAGCTTTCTTT. Filled out from reference TRBV19 and TRBJ1-1, the complete variable domain reads DGGITQSPKYLFRKEGQNVTLSCEQNLNHDAMYWYRQDPGQGLRLIYYSQIVNDFQKGDIAEGYSVSREKKESFPLTVTSAQKNPTAFYLCASSIGGRLGEAFFGQGTRLTVV.

The chain is built from TRBV19 and TRBJ1-2; possible D gene TRBD1, 5 bases. The CDR3 has 16 residues. V was cut by 0 bases and J by 2 bases, with 13 bases left in between. Germline CDR1 reads LNHDA; CDR2 reads SQIVND (reference sequence). CDR3 sequence (DNA): TGTGCCAGTAGTATAGAAGCAACAGGAGGGAACTATGGCTACACCTTC. Translated, it gives CASSIEATGGNYGYTF.

This clone was counted a single time. The CDR3 DNA is TGTGCCAGCAGCCGCCGACTAGCGGGAGGTCGGGAGACCCAGTACTTC. This encodes CASSRRLAGGRETQYF. The chain couples TRBV7-2 to TRBJ2-5; 13 bases line up with TRBD2. This CDR3 contains 16 residues. The V gene end was trimmed by 5 bases and the J gene end by 5 bases; junction bases not matched to a gene: 8. CDR1 and CDR2 from the germline V gene are SGHTA and FQGNSA.

The rearrangement joins TRBV30 to TRBJ2-3, with 9 positions matching TRBD1. Germline-derived CDR1 and CDR2 are GTSNPN and SVGIG (reference sequence). This CDR3 region has 17 residues. V gave up 4 bases and J gave up 6 bases; unmatched junction bases: 17. The CDR3 coding sequence is TGTGCCTGGACCCCCCTTCCCCCGGGACAGGGTTCTGATACGCAGTATTTT. Protein: CAWTPLPPGQGSDTQYF.

The J gene is TRBJ2-5, the V gene TRBV18; no clear D gene. CDR1 and CDR2 from the germline V gene are KGHSH and LQKENI. V gave up 2 bases and J gave up 2 bases, with 6 bases separating them. The CDR3 length is 13 residues. This chain's CDR3 is CASSPGYQETQYF. In nucleotides, the CDR3 is TGTGCCAGCTCACCAGGGTATCAAGAGACCCAGTACTTC.

The chain has TRBV10-2 and TRBJ2-7; TRBD1 aligns across 7 bases. The CDR3 has 14 residues. Germline loops: CDR1 WSHSY, CDR2 SAAADI. V was pared by 7 bases and J by 6 bases, with 12 bases of the junction left unmatched. The CDR3 DNA is TGCGCCAGCACAGAGACAGGGTTGGATGGCGAGCAGTACTTC. As protein: CASTETGLDGEQYF.